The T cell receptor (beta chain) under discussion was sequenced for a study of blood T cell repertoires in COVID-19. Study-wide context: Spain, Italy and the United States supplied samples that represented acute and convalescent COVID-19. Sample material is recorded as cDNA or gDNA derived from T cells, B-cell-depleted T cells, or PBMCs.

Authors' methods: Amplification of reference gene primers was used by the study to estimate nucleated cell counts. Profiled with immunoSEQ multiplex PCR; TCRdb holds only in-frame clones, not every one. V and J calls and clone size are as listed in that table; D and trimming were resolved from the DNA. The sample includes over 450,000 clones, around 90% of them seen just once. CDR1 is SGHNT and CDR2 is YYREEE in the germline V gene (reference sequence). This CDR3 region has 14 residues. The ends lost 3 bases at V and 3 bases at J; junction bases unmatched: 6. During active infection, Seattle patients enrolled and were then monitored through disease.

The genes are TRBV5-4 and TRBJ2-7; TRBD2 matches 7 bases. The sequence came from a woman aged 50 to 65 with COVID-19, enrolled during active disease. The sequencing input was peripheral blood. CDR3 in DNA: TGTGCCAGCAGCTCACCGGGACTATACTACGAGCAGTACTTC. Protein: CASSSPGLYYEQYF.